These 20 T cell receptor beta chains came from one sample sequenced in a study of Graves' ophthalmopathy and Graves' hyperthyroidism. The TCR beta CDR3 regions underwent amplification from RNA transcripts. In the first round, RT-PCR was carried out with HTBI primers, and a multiplex PCR formed the second round. TCRdb called the multiplex PCR reads again in MiXCR, with one record for every CDR3 protein. The sample lists roughly 480,000 distinct CDR3 sequences, approximately 15% seen once, with about 10% in the top ten. The sequenced sample was blood. All receptors derive from a woman aged 25 to 39 with Graves' ophthalmopathy.

In this sample, this clonotype turned up many times. The V and J genes are TRBV10-3 and TRBJ1-1; the D gene is possibly TRBD1 (5 bases). CDR1 and CDR2 from the germline V gene are ENHRY and SYGVKD. The CDR3 contains 15 residues. Trimming stripped 3 bases from V and 0 bases from J, with 11 bases between. In DNA form, the CDR3 reads TGTGCCATCAGTGAAGGGGTCAACATGAACACTGAAGCTTTCTTT. The encoded protein is CAISEGVNMNTEAFF.

This clonotype has a count of ten or more. The V gene is TRBV28, the J gene TRBJ2-5; 10 bases fit TRBD2. V lost 4 bases and J lost 4; bases outside the gene matches: 18. This CDR3 has 19 residues. The germline V gene has CDR1 MDHEN and CDR2 SYDVKM. The CDR3 reads CASSSDTAGGLAFRETQYF. The CDR3 DNA reads TGTGCCAGCAGTTCGGATACAGCGGGAGGGCTTGCATTTCGAGAGACCCAGTACTTC.

This clonotype came up many times. This chain links TRBV20-1 with TRBJ2-7, with a tentative D call TRBD1 (6 bases). The germline V and J ends were trimmed by 5 bases and 7 bases, with 21 bases remaining between them. Germline V CDR1 and CDR2: DFQATT, SNEGSKA (reference sequence). This CDR3 region has 14 residues. The CDR3 DNA is TGCAGTGCTGTCGGCCGGGACACGTTGTGGGAGCAGTACTTC. Translated, it gives CSAVGRDTLWEQYF.

The genes are TRBV12-3 or TRBV12-4 and TRBJ2-5; D perhaps matches TRBD2 (6 bases). The length of the CDR3 is 14 residues. Between the trimmed V and J ends, which lost 6 bases and 7 bases, there was a span of 18 bases. This CDR3 is CASRRDTGGVTQYF. CDR3 coding DNA: TGTGCCAGCAGGCGCGACACCGGAGGGGTGACCCAGTACTTC.

Many counts were recorded for this clonotype. The chain couples TRBV5-1 to TRBJ2-7; D is possibly TRBD2 (6 bases). The CDR3 loop spans 14 amino acids. V lost 4 bases and J lost 1, with 12 bases in between. Germline V lookup: CDR1 SGHRS, CDR2 YFSETQ. The CDR3 sequence: CASSGTGTSYEQYF. CDR3 bases: TGCGCCAGCAGCGGGACCGGGACTTCCTACGAGCAGTACTTC.

The chain carries TRBV4-2 and TRBJ2-5, with TRBD2 matching over 10 bases. There are 15 residues in the CDR3. Germline-derived CDR1 and CDR2 are LGHNA and YNFKEQ. V lost 0 bases and J lost 3; bases outside the gene matches: 1. CDR3 loop: CASSQELAGEETQYF. CDR3 DNA sequence: TGTGCCAGCAGCCAAGAGCTAGCGGGAGAAGAGACCCAGTACTTC.

This clonotype was seen a handful of times. J is TRBJ2-7 and V is TRBV3-1; maybe TRBD1 (6 bases). The CDR3 spans 14 residues. The V end was cut by 3 bases, the J end by 5 bases, with 14 bases between. Germline values: CDR1 LGHDT, CDR2 YNNKEL (reference sequence). CDR3 DNA sequence: TGTGCCAGCAGCCAGGCCACAGGGATCGACGAGCAGTACTTC. It encodes CASSQATGIDEQYF.

This clonotype came up many times. The V gene is TRBV6-5, the J gene TRBJ2-2; D could derive from TRBD1 or TRBD2 (7 bases each). V was clipped by 5 bases and J by 5 bases, with 15 bases between them. This CDR3 is built from 15 residues. Per germline, CDR1 MNHEY and CDR2 SVGAGI. CDR3: CASSNYRGGTGELFF. The CDR3 nucleotides read TGTGCCAGCAGTAATTACAGGGGAGGGACCGGGGAGCTGTTTTTT.

This clonotype was seen a handful of times. This sequence joins TRBV11-2 and TRBJ2-7; D is uncertain. From germline, CDR1 is SGHAT and CDR2 FQNNGV. V lost 4 bases and J lost 2, with 15 bases in between. This CDR3 comprises 15 residues. The CDR3 region has the DNA TGTGCCAGCAGCTCCCAATATCTGGGGACCTACGAGCAGTACTTC. It is translated as CASSSQYLGTYEQYF.

This clonotype was picked up many times. Its ends do not fully match the called genes, so a read error is possible. The chain joins TRBV6-2 or TRBV6-3 to TRBJ2-7, with TRBD1 matching over 7 bases. The CDR3 spans 15 residues. CDR1 and CDR2 (germline): MNHEY, SVGEGT. The CDR3 reads CTSSYGTEGSYEQYF. In DNA, the CDR3 is TGTACCAGCAGTTACGGGACAGAGGGCTCCTACGAGCAGTACTTC.

This clonotype was recorded many times. This sequence joins TRBV5-1 and TRBJ1-2; 7 bases are a match to TRBD1. The J segment lost 8 bases and the V segment lost 1 base, leaving 11 bases of the junction unmatched. The germline V gene has CDR1 SGHRS and CDR2 YFSETQ. This CDR3 is 15 amino acids long. DNA for the CDR3: TGCGCCAGCAGCTTGAGTGTACGACAGGGAGGGGGCTACACCTTC. It yields the protein CASSLSVRQGGGYTF.

In its sample, this clonotype was seen many times. The rearrangement uses TRBV27 and TRBJ1-1; 10 nucleotides agree with TRBD1. V was pared by 5 bases and J by 2 bases, with 11 bases of the junction left unmatched. The CDR3 contains 17 residues. The V gene's germline CDR1 is MNHEY and CDR2 SMNVEV (reference sequence). CDR3 amino acids: CASSTPDRGLGNTEAFF. CDR3 nucleotides: TGTGCCAGCAGTACACCAGACAGGGGGCTTGGAAACACTGAAGCTTTCTTT.

Only a few counts were recorded for this clonotype. V usage is TRBV20-1 and J usage is TRBJ1-5; weak D call: TRBD1 (6 bases). This CDR3 region has 14 residues. Germline lookup yields CDR1 DFQATT and CDR2 SNEGSKA (reference sequence). Trimming removed 3 bases from V and 2 bases from J, with 11 bases in between. CDR3: CSASRQGRNQPQHF. DNA of the CDR3: TGCAGTGCTAGCCGGCAGGGGCGCAATCAGCCCCAGCATTTT.

This clonotype was counted many times. The V and J genes are TRBV6-1 and TRBJ2-7; no clear D gene. The CDR3 runs to 13 residues. Per germline, CDR1 MNHNS and CDR2 SASEGT. V was pared by 7 bases and J by 0 bases, with 10 bases between. The CDR3, as DNA: TGTGCCAGCAATCGCGGCTCCTCCTACGAGCAGTACTTC. Its protein product is CASNRGSSYEQYF.

A remark on this clonotype: A much bigger clone sits one base away, suggesting this may be a read error. The chain uses TRBV12-3 or TRBV12-4 and TRBJ1-1; D possibly corresponds to TRBD1 (5 bases). With 6 bases removed from V and 4 bases from J, the gap between germline ends came to 21 bases. The CDR3 totals 16 residues. The CDR3 sequence is CASRPRGEARSTEAFF. The CDR3, as DNA: TGTGCCAGCAGACCCCGGGGGGAGGCGCGTTCCACTGAAGCTTTCTTT.

A note on this clonotype: A much larger clone lies a single base off, so this may be a read error. The J gene is TRBJ1-1, the V gene TRBV5-1; D not certain. CDR1 and CDR2 (germline): SGHRS, YFSETQ. The CDR3 is made up of 14 amino acids. Trimming cost V 9 bases and J 0 bases, with 15 bases left between them. The CDR3 region has the DNA TGCGCCATCAGAATTGGACGCCTGAACACTGAAGCTTTCTTT. Residues: CAIRIGRLNTEAFF.

This clonotype was seen ten or more times. The rearrangement joins TRBV18 to TRBJ1-2, with D possibly being TRBD1 (5 bases). Trimming took 3 bases from V and 4 from J, leaving 15 bases between them. This CDR3 has 15 residues. From germline, CDR1 is KGHSH and CDR2 LQKENI. In nucleotides, the CDR3 is TGTGCCAGCTCACCCTCCGGGACGGACACCTATGGCTACACCTTC. This codes for CASSPSGTDTYGYTF. Supplemented by reference TRBV18 and TRBJ1-2, the full variable domain reads NAGVMQNPRHLVRRRGQEARLRCSPMKGHSHVYWYRQLPEEGLKFMVYLQKENIIDESGMPKERFSAEFPKEGPSILRIQQVVRGDSAAYFCASSPSGTDTYGYTFGSGTRLTVV.

This chain connects TRBV28 to TRBJ2-7; D unresolved. The CDR3 is 15 residues long. Germline CDR1 MDHEN, CDR2 SYDVKM. V lost 6 bases to trimming and J lost 0 bases, with 15 bases between them. The CDR3 protein is CASSPITASSYEQYF. The CDR3 nucleotides read TGTGCCAGCAGCCCCATCACCGCAAGCTCCTACGAGCAGTACTTC.

Many counts were recorded for this clonotype. The gene calls are TRBV6-1 and TRBJ1-1; 7 bases fit TRBD1. Germline V lookup: CDR1 MNHNS, CDR2 SASEGT. This CDR3 contains 15 residues. Trimming at V came to 4 bases and at J to 3 bases, leaving 8 bases not matched to a gene. The CDR3 sequence: CASSARPTGDTEAFF. The CDR3 DNA is TGTGCCAGCAGTGCTCGCCCCACAGGGGACACTGAAGCTTTCTTT.

The V and J genes are TRBV15 and TRBJ2-7; D unclear. Germline loops: CDR1 LNHNV, CDR2 YYDKDF (reference sequence). V gave up 0 bases and J gave up 1 base, with 10 bases separating them. There are 15 residues in the CDR3. The CDR3 DNA reads TGTGCCACCAGCAGAGACGCGGCCCGGTCCTACGAGCAGTACTTC. Translation gives CATSRDAARSYEQYF.